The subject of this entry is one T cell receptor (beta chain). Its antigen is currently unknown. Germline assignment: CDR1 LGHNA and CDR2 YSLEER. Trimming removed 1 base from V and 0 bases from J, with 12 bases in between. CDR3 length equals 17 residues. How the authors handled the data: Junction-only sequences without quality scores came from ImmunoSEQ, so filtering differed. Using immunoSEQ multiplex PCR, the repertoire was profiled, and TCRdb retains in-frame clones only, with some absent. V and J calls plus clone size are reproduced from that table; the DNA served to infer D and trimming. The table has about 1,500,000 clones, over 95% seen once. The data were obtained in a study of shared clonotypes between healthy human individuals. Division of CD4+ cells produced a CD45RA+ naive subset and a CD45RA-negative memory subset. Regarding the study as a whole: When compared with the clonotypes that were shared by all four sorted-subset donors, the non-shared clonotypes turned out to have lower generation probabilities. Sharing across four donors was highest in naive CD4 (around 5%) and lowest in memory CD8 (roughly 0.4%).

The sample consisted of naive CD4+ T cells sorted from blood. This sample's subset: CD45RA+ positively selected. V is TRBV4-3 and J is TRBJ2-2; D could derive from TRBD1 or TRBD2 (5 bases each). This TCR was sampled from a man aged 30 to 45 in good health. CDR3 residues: CASSQVGWGSNTGELFF. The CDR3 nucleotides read TGCGCCAGCAGCCAAGTGGGGTGGGGGTCGAACACCGGGGAGCTGTTTTTT.